A selection of T cell receptor beta chains follows, all from one sample in a study of Ad26.COV2.S vaccination and SARS-CoV-2 variants. Some clones are missing from TCRdb's copy, which holds only in-frame ones; the method was immunoSEQ multiplex PCR. In the table there are 300,000 to 400,000 clones, roughly 90% of which are singletons. The input for sequencing was peripheral blood, taken in a trial of Ad26.COV2.S vaccine versus placebo. These receptors were obtained from a person between 18 and 65 years old who received the Ad26.COV2.S COVID-19 vaccine or a placebo. CDR3s include the opening cysteine and the closing phenylalanine or tryptophan. D genes are given only for firm matches. The size of a clone is reported for some rows only, either as once, few or many, or as a class for expanded clones.

>.|TRBD1|TRBJ2-5|TRBV2
TGTGCCGGTCACAGGGGGCCGGAGGAGACCCAGTACTTC
CAGHRGPEETQYF
>.|.|TRBJ1-3|TRBV10-1
TGCGCCAGCAGCGCAGGGGTCTCTGGAAACACCATATATTTT
CASSAGVSGNTIYF
>.|.|TRBJ1-2|TRBV27
TGTGCCAGCAGTTTATCCGGGACTGATCGTTATGGCTACACCTTC
CASSLSGTDRYGYTF
>few|TRBD1|TRBJ2-1|TRBV2
TGTGCCAGCAGTGACCGGACAGGTCACAATGAGCAGTTCTTC
CASSDRTGHNEQFF
>.|TRBD1|TRBJ2-7|TRBV6-5
TGTGCCAGCAGTTCTAGCAGGGGGAGAAACGAGCAGTACTTC
CASSSSRGRNEQYF
>.|.|TRBJ1-2|TRBV12-3/TRBV12-4
TGTGCCAGCCCCCAGGCGGGGAACGGTGGCTACACCTTC
CASPQAGNGGYTF
>.|.|TRBJ1-1|TRBV3-1/TRBV3-2
TGTGCCAGCAGCCAAGGCTTTGAGACGGAAGCTTTCTTT
CASSQGFETEAFF
>once|.|TRBJ1-2|TRBV6-1
TGTGCCAGCAGTGAAGCCGGGTTGGGGGTGCCAGGCTACACCTTC
CASSEAGLGVPGYTF
>.|.|TRBJ1-3|TRBV4-2
TGTGCCAGCAGCCAATCGGGTGAAACCATATATTTT
CASSQSGETIYF
>.|.|TRBJ1-1|TRBV11-3
TGTGCCAGCTCCACATCGGTCGACACTGAAGCTTTCTTT
CASSTSVDTEAFF
>.|.|TRBJ1-2|TRBV28
TGTGCCAGCAGTCTACCGCTGACAGGCCGCTATGGCTACACCTTC
CASSLPLTGRYGYTF
>few|.|TRBJ1-2|TRBV4-3
TGCGCCAGCAGCCAAGATCTCAGGGCTAACTATGGCTACACCTTC
CASSQDLRANYGYTF
>.|.|TRBJ2-2|TRBV4-3
TGCGCCAGCAGCCAAGACGGGGACACCGGGGAGCTGTTTTTT
CASSQDGDTGELFF
>.|TRBD1|TRBJ1-2|TRBV6-5
TGTGCCAGCAGTTATCAGGGGGCTGGCTATGGCTACACCTTC
CASSYQGAGYGYTF
>.|.|TRBJ1-5|TRBV18
TGTGCCAGCTCGCGATCCGGCCCCCAATATAGCAATCAGCCCCAGCATTTT
CASSRSGPQYSNQPQHF
>.|.|TRBJ1-2|TRBV5-1
TGCGCCAGCACCCGCGGTGACTACTATGGCTACACCTTC
CASTRGDYYGYTF
>.|.|TRBJ2-5|TRBV7-8
TGTGCCAGCAGCCGGGGGATTAAGACCTTCAAAAAAGAGACCCAGTACTTC
CASSRGIKTFKKETQYF